The 11 T cell receptor beta chains in this list originate from one sample, sequenced in a study of CD8+CD57+ T cells in acquired aplastic anemia. An expansion of CD8+CD57+ cells by flow cytometry had been shown in patients chosen for sequencing. Profiling that covered TCR beta VDJ and CDR3 relied on genomic DNA as its template. In TCRdb, the reads were re-called with MiXCR into one record per CDR3 protein. The table records roughly 98,000 distinct CDR3 sequences, around 68% of them present only once. Sequencing used sorted CD4+, CD8+, or CD8+CD57+ T cells (not recorded which) from PBMCs. The receptors shown here come from a human donor with aplastic anemia.

The rearrangement uses TRBV20-1 and TRBJ1-5; D remains unclear. V was shortened by 5 bases and J by 0 bases, with 8 bases between the two germline ends. Germline CDR1 DFQATT, CDR2 SNEGSKA (reference sequence). This CDR3 comprises 13 residues. This CDR3 is CSAPDRSNQPQHF. CDR3 DNA sequence: TGCAGTGCTCCGGACCGTAGCAATCAGCCCCAGCATTTT.

The chain has TRBV2 and TRBJ1-5, with D possibly matching TRBD1 (5 bases). Trimming removed 6 bases at V and 7 bases at J, with 10 bases between. CDR1 is SNHLY and CDR2 is FYNNEI in the germline V gene. The CDR3 runs 12 residues. As DNA, the CDR3 is TGTGCCAGCAGGGGGGACGGACAGCCCCAGCATTTT. Residues: CASRGDGQPQHF.

The gene calls are TRBV20-1 and TRBJ1-6, with a tentative D call TRBD1 (5 bases). Trimming took 0 bases from V and 10 from J, leaving 13 bases between them. The CDR3 sequence is 14 residues long. CDR1 is DFQATT and CDR2 is SNEGSKA in the germline V gene (reference sequence). CDR3: CSARDRKGTSPLHF. The CDR3 region has the DNA TGCAGTGCTAGAGATCGGAAAGGGACCTCACCCCTCCACTTT.

This clonotype has just one count. V and J are TRBV7-8 and TRBJ1-4; 9 bases are shared with TRBD1. From germline, CDR1 is SGHVS and CDR2 FQNEAQ. The V and J ends lost 7 bases and 2 bases, in that order; junction bases with no gene match: 8. This CDR3 spans 16 amino acids. The CDR3 loop reads CASNQGQGRTNEKLFF. CDR3 DNA: TGTGCCAGCAACCAGGGACAGGGACGTACTAATGAAAAACTGTTTTTT. Full variable domain (remainder filled in from reference TRBV7-8 and TRBJ1-4): GAGVSQSPRYKVAKRGQDVALRCDPISGHVSLFWYQQALGQGPEFLTYFQNEAQLDKSGLPSDRFFAERPEGSVSTLKIQRTQQEDSAVYLCASNQGQGRTNEKLFFGSGTQLSVL.

The CDR3 sequence is CASSPRQGWEQYF. CDR3 nucleotides: TGTGCCAGCAGCCCCCGACAGGGCTGGGAGCAGTACTTC. The chain uses TRBV7-6 and TRBJ2-7; 7 nucleotides line up with TRBD1. V lost 5 bases, J lost 7 bases, and 8 bases stayed unmatched. Germline V CDR1 and CDR2: SGHVS, FNYEAQ. The length of the CDR3 is 13 residues.

J is TRBJ1-4 and V is TRBV13; maybe TRBD1 (6 bases). Germline values: CDR1 PRHDT, CDR2 FYEKMQ (reference sequence). V was trimmed by 4 bases and J by 7 bases, leaving 13 bases between them. The CDR3 is 14 residues long. CDR3 in DNA: TGTGCCAGCAGCTATAGGACAGCGAGTGAAAAACTGTTTTTT. It yields the protein CASSYRTASEKLFF.

The rearrangement joins TRBV10-3 to TRBJ2-3; D is uncertain. The CDR3 runs 11 residues. V was cut by 10 bases and J by 2 bases, with 7 bases left in between. From germline, CDR1 is ENHRY and CDR2 SYGVKD. Here the CDR3 reads CATTDTDTQYF. CDR3 DNA sequence: TGTGCCACGACCGACACAGATACGCAGTATTTT.

V usage is TRBV19 and J usage is TRBJ2-6; no clear D. Trimming removed 5 bases from V and 3 bases from J, with 5 bases in between. The length of the CDR3 is 13 residues. The germline gives CDR1 LNHDA, CDR2 SQIVND (reference sequence). CDR3 loop: CASSSLGANVLTF. The CDR3 DNA is TGTGCCAGTAGTTCCCTTGGGGCCAACGTCCTGACTTTC.

The gene calls are TRBV19 and TRBJ2-3; no firm D call. The CDR3 is 14 amino acids. The V gene lost 3 bases and the J gene lost 4 bases, with 11 bases spanning the gap. Germline V gene lookup returns CDR1 LNHDA and CDR2 SQIVND (reference sequence). CDR3 amino acids: CASSIWGWADTQYF. The DNA of the CDR3 is TGTGCCAGTAGTATTTGGGGTTGGGCAGATACGCAGTATTTT.

The J gene is TRBJ2-7, the V gene TRBV5-1; 9 bases are a match to TRBD1. With 4 bases clipped from V and 6 bases from J, the junction kept 8 bases outside the gene matches. The CDR3 runs 14 residues. The germline V gene has CDR1 SGHRS and CDR2 YFSETQ. This chain's CDR3 is CASSPVTGGAEQYF. The CDR3, as DNA: TGCGCCAGCAGCCCAGTCACAGGGGGCGCCGAGCAGTACTTC.

The gene calls are TRBV19 and TRBJ1-1; D call uncertain. The germline CDR1 and CDR2 sequences are LNHDA and SQIVND (reference sequence). CDR3 length: 13 residues. Trimming left V 5 bases short and J 4 bases short, with 11 bases between. DNA of the CDR3: TGTGCCAGTAGTTCCGCCGGACGCACTGAAGCTTTCTTT. Translation gives CASSSAGRTEAFF. The whole variable domain, filled in from reference TRBV19 and TRBJ1-1, reads DGGITQSPKYLFRKEGQNVTLSCEQNLNHDAMYWYRQDPGQGLRLIYYSQIVNDFQKGDIAEGYSVSREKKESFPLTVTSAQKNPTAFYLCASSSAGRTEAFFGQGTRLTVV.